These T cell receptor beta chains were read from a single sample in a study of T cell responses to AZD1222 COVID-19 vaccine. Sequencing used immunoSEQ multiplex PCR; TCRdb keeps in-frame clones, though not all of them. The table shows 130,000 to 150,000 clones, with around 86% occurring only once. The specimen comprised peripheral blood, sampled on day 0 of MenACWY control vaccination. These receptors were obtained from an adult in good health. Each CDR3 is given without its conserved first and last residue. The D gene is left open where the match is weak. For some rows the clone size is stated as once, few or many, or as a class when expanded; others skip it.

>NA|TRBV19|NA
ASSIDFHRANNGYT
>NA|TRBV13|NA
ASSLGGRNNQPQH
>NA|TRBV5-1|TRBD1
ASSRDRGTGNTIY
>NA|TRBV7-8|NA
ASSPDSYTDTQY
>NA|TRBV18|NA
ASSRAAMMRDEQF
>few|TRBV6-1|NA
ASSEKGTAGNDAF
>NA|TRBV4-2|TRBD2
ASSQKVAGGPHDEQY
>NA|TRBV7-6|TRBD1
ASSFRDRDNSPLH
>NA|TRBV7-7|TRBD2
ASSLLGTSGQETQY
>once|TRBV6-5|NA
ASSYYPDRKTQH
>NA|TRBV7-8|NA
ASGLFRDSDTQY
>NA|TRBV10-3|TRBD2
ATASAGAGETQY
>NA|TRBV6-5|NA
ASSYKGASYDDQY
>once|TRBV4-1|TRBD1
ASSQDIGTGWGTINIQY
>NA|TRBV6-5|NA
ASSYDRNSPLH
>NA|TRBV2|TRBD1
ASSYTGAHSPLH
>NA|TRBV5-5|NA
ANSDRANGYT
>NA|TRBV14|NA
ASSQRGGITNTGELF
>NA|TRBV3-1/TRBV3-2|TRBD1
ASSPAGGRSGGELF
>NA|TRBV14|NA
ASSWGYYGYT
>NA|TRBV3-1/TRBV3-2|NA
ASSPRWDEQY
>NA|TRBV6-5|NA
ASSYLPPRQEAF
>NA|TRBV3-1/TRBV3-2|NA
ASSQQFSWDTQY
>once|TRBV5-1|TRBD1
ASSFGTGHNSPLH
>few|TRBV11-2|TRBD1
ASRGQRYGYT
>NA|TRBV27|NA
ASSPGTSFEQY
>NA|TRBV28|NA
ASSHLAGMTYGYT
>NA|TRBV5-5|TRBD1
ASSQTTGAYGYT
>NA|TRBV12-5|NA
ASGLYGSTGELF
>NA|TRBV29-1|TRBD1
SVGRDSENTEAF
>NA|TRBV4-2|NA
ASSQEDRYNTEAF
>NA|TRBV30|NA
AWSLGELF
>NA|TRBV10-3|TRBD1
AISRTGSSGNTIY
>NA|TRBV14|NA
ASSQDYSPLH
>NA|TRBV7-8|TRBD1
ASSLGQGSGYT
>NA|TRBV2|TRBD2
ASSELAGPSDTQY
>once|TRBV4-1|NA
ASSRATGGLQETDTQY
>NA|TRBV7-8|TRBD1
ASSPGQGSSPLH
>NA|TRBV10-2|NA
ASSDNQGGPNTEAF
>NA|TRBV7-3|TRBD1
ASSQQGARADTQY
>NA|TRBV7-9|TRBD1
ASSLPPGQGGNEQF
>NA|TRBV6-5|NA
ASSLTGEKETQY
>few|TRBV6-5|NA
ASREGTTDTQY
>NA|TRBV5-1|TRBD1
ASSLRGQGPLQLPEKLF
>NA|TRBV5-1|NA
ASSFWDADSPLH
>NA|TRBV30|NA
AWRRIGDEQF
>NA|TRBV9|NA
ASRGLVNYGYT
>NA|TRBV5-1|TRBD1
ASSFEGATTGELF
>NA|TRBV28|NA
ASVPYTGELF
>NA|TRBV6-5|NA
ASRVQGYQAF
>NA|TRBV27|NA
ASSPQGDTQY
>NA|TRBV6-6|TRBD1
ASSRGQRNQPQH
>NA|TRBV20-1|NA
SASKRGGNTEAF
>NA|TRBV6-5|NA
ASRLGRYNQPQH